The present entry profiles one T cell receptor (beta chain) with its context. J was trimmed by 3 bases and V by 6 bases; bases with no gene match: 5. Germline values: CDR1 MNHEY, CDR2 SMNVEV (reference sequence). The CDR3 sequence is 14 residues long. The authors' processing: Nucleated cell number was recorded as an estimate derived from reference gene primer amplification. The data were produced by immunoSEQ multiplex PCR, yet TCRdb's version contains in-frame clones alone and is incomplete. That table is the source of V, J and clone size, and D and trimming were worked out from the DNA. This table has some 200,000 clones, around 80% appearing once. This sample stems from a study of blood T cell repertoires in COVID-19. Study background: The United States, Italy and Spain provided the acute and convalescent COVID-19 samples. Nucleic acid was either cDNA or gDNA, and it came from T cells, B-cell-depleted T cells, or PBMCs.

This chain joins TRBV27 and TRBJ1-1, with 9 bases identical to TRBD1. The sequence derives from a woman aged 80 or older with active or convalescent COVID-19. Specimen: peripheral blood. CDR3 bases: TGTGCCAGCAGCCCACAGGGGGCCGACACTGAAGCTTTCTTT. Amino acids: CASSPQGADTEAFF.